This TCR beta chain is from a study of neurological immune-mediated disorders. TCRdb reprocessed the 5' RACE reads with MiXCR, giving one entry per CDR3 protein. Among more than 40,000 distinct CDR3 sequences, around 2.9% were seen once, and the ten largest hold approximately 15%. Concerning this clonotype itself: Its antigen is as yet unknown. A much larger clonotype is one base distant, so this may be a read error.

Broader study findings: When the repertoires were sorted by phylogenetic grouping, those of 18 of 34 multiple sclerosis patients ended up in one related-CDR3 cluster, a possible signature.

The CDR3 totals 11 residues. CDR1 is SGHAT and CDR2 is FQNNGV in the germline V gene. The sequence derives from a woman between 50 and 59 years old with multiple sclerosis. The chain couples TRBV11-2 to TRBJ2-7; D is uncertain. Sequences were obtained from PBMCs. The CDR3: CSSSSGGEQYV. In nucleotides, the CDR3 is TGTTCCAGCAGCTCGGGTGGCGAGCAGTACGTC.